The clone carrying this T cell receptor (beta chain) was counted a few times. This sample is part of a study of blood T cell repertoires in COVID-19. Here immunoSEQ multiplex PCR was the method, and the copy in TCRdb shows in-frame clones only, minus some. Of about 360,000 clones in the sample, about 87% are singletons; the top ten hold around 2.9%. The material sequenced was peripheral blood. This TCR was sampled from a human donor in a cohort sampled during active COVID-19.

This CDR3 reads CASSLGTGEGYTF. DNA for the CDR3: TGTGCCAGCTCACTAGGGACAGGGGAAGGCTACACCTTC. J is TRBJ1-2 and V is TRBV18; 10 bases are shared with TRBD1. V was clipped by 4 bases and J by 8 bases; unmatched bases: 4. From germline, CDR1 is KGHSH and CDR2 LQKENI. The CDR3 sequence is 13 residues long.